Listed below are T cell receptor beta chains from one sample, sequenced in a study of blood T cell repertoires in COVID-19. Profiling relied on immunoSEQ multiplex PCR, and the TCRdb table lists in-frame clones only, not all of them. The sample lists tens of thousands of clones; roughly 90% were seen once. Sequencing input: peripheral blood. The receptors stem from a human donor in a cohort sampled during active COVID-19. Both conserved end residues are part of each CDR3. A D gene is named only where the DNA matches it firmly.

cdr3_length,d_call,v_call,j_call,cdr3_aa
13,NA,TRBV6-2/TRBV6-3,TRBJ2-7,CASSFPGADEQYF
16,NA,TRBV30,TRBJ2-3,CAWSTSDRRPTDTQYF
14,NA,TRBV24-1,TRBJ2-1,CATSDFPRVNEQFF
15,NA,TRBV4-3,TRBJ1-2,CASSQDLGANYGYTF
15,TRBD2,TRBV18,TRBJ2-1,CASSPGLAGRGEQFF
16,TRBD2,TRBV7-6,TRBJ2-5,CASSSPSGGTQETQYF
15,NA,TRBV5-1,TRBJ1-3,CASSLEGEGGNTIYF
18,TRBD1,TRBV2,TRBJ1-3,CASSGVSLDRSSGNTIYF
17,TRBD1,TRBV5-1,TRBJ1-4,CASSLSGQFATNEKLFF
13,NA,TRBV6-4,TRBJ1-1,CASSSTGRTEAFF
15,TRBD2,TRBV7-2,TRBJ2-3,CASSSGGAGSDTQYF
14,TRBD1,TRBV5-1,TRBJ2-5,CASSHGQGQETQYF
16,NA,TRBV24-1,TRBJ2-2,CATSDFGVGNTGELFF
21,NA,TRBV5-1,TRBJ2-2,CASSLVGVSIPGQRFTGELFF
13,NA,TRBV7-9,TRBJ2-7,CASSLAPVYEQYF
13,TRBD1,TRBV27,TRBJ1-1,CASSSTGGGEAFF
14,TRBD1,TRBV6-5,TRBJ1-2,CASTVTGSVYGYTF
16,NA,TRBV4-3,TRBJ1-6,CASSLSPSSYNSPLHF
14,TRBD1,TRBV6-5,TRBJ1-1,CASSYAGGRTEAFF
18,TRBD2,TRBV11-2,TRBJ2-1,CASSLVTAGATSYNEQFF
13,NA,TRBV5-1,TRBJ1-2,CASRATPNYGYTF
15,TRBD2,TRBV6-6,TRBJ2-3,CASSSTGGPGDTQYF
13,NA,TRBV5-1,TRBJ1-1,CASGPGGNTEAFF
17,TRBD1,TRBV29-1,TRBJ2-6,CSVENWTGDSGANVLTF
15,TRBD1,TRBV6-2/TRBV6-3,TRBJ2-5,CASSYYRDRQETQYF
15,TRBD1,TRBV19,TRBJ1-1,CASSIRGTANTEAFF
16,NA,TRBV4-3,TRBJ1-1,CASSQFLGVLNTEAFF
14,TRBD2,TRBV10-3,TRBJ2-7,CAIRASGGGYEQYF
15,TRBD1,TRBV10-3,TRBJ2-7,CAISGAGGTSYEQYF
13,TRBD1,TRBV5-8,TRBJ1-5,CASSGTGNQPQHF
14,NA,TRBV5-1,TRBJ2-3,CASSLPGDADTQYF
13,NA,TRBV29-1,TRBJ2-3,CSVGGASTDTQYF
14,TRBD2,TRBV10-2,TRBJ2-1,CASSAAGGPNEQFF
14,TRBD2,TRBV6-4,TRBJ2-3,CASKAGGSTDTQYF
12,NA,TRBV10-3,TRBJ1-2,CAISDPDYGYTF
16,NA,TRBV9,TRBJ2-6,CASSPSYYGGANVLTF
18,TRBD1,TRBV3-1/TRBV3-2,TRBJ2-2,CASSQEGMDRANTGELFF
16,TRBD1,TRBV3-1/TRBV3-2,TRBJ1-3,CASSQDLTGGGLGWYF
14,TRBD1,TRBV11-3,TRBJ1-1,CASSNTGTGGRAFF
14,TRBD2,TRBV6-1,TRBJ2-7,CASSEGGGSYEQYF
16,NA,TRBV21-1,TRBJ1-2,CASSSLSGGCGYGYTF
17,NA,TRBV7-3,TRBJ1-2,CASSQEQGVPPNYGYTF
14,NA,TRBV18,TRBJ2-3,CASSLAAGADTQYF
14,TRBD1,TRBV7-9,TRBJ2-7,CASSTGTGGWEQYF
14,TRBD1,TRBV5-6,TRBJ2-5,CASSLDRGRETQYF
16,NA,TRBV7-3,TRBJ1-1,CASSLGASILNTEAFF
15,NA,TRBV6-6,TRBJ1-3,CASSVSPSSGNTIYF